This entry is about one T cell receptor (beta chain). Its cognate antigen is unknown. The data are from a study of T cell repertoires in cytomegalovirus infection. TCRdb fed the reads into MiXCR, producing one record per CDR3 protein. The table includes 150,000 to 200,000 distinct CDR3 sequences, roughly 19% detected once. Trimming removed 8 bases at V and 5 bases at J, with 13 bases between. CDR3 length: 14 amino acids. CDR1 is SGHTA, CDR2 FQGNSA, per germline. Whole-study results and caveats: Identification of carriers of CMV plus the relevant HLA was performed using cumulative public TCR beta family frequency. The response measured ex vivo was dominated by TCR beta clonotypes (HLA-C-restricted and CMV-specific).

The chain carries TRBV7-2 and TRBJ1-6; tentative D call: TRBD1 (6 bases). Sequenced input: PBMCs. The clonotype was recovered from a human donor in good health (CMV status not recorded). Some clones in this sample may be carry-over from other donors' samples. The CDR3 sequence is CASGRTEHNSPLHF. CDR3 DNA: TGTGCCAGCGGAAGGACAGAACATAATTCACCCCTCCACTTT.